Here is one T cell receptor beta chain with its context. TCRdb keeps only in-frame clones here, not all; method: immunoSEQ multiplex PCR. This table holds roughly 250,000 clones, roughly 88% found once. Symptom resolution, clearance, or two negative PCRs marked the recovered donors of Cohort 3. Germline V gene sequence: CDR1 LNHNV, CDR2 YYDKDF (reference sequence). This CDR3 is built from 14 residues. With 6 bases removed from V and 0 bases from J, the gap between germline ends came to 8 bases. This specimen comes from a study of blood T cell repertoires in COVID-19. Whole-study context: T cells, B-cell-depleted T cells, or PBMCs provided the cDNA or gDNA that served as material.

The sequence derives from a woman in her thirties who had recovered from COVID-19. The chain combines TRBV15 with TRBJ1-4; a weak D match, TRBD1 (5 bases). Sequenced: PBMCs or T cells enriched from blood (not recorded which). As DNA, the CDR3 is TGTGCCACCAGTCCGGGGGCAACTAATGAAAAACTGTTTTTT. This codes for CATSPGATNEKLFF.